A selection of T cell receptor beta chains follows, all from one sample in a study of OX40 agonist ivuxolimab in advanced cancers. The protocol was immunoSEQ multiplex PCR, while the TCRdb copy is restricted to in-frame clones and leaves out a portion. This sample has approximately 63,000 clones, with roughly nine tenths found just once. This specimen consisted of CD4+ or CD8+ T cells sorted from blood, obtained in a trial of the OX40 agonist ivuxolimab. The receptors shown here come from an adult with an advanced solid tumor such as melanoma, head and neck, liver or kidney cancer. The CDR3 runs from the conserved cysteine through the conserved F or W. D genes are given only for firm matches. Not every row has a clone size; where given, it reads once, few, many or a size class.

size | J | D | V | DNA | CDR3
NA | TRBJ2-1 | NA | TRBV27 | TGTGCCAGCAGTCCAGGATACAATGAGCAGTTCTTC | CASSPGYNEQFF
NA | TRBJ2-6 | NA | TRBV7-9 | TGTGCCAGCGGACTGACTGGGGCCAACGTCCTGACTTTC | CASGLTGANVLTF
NA | TRBJ2-4 | NA | TRBV7-8 | TGTGCCAGCAGCTTTTATGAGGACACGGTGATAGCCAAAAACATTCAGTACTTC | CASSFYEDTVIAKNIQYF
NA | TRBJ2-2 | NA | TRBV4-1 | TGCGCCAGCAGCCAACTTTTCACCGGGGAGCTGTTTTTT | CASSQLFTGELFF
NA | TRBJ2-7 | NA | TRBV29-1 | TGCAGCGTTTATGTAACATTCTACGAGCAGTACTTC | CSVYVTFYEQYF
NA | TRBJ1-2 | NA | TRBV6-5 | TGTGCCAGCAGTTACACCGGACGGGACTATGGCTACACCTTC | CASSYTGRDYGYTF
NA | TRBJ1-1 | TRBD1 | TRBV7-9 | TGTGCCAGCAGACCGGACAGGGAACAAGCTTTCTTT | CASRPDREQAFF
NA | TRBJ2-3 | NA | TRBV7-6 | TGTGCCAGCAGCCGAGGTGCGGGGACAGATACGCAGTATTTT | CASSRGAGTDTQYF
NA | TRBJ2-3 | NA | TRBV5-4 | TGTGCCAGCAGCTTGACAGGGTATCGAGCAGATACGCAGTATTTT | CASSLTGYRADTQYF
NA | TRBJ2-3 | TRBD2 | TRBV4-3 | TGCGCCAGCAGCCAAGATTTGGGACTAGCGGGAGTCTTAGATACGCAGTATTTT | CASSQDLGLAGVLDTQYF
NA | TRBJ2-7 | TRBD2 | TRBV5-6 | TGTGCCAGCAGCTTGGGTAGCGGGGGATACGAGCAGTACTTC | CASSLGSGGYEQYF
once | TRBJ2-1 | TRBD2 | TRBV5-1 | TGCGCCAGCAGCTTGGTCGGGGGGGCCCTCAATGAGCAGTTCTTC | CASSLVGGALNEQFF
NA | TRBJ1-2 | TRBD1 | TRBV7-6 | TGTGCCAGCAGTTACGGGACAGGAAACATCTATGGCTACACCTTC | CASSYGTGNIYGYTF
NA | TRBJ1-1 | NA | TRBV5-4 | TGTGCCAGCAGCTTGGTAGCAGACACTGAAGCTTTCTTT | CASSLVADTEAFF
NA | TRBJ2-5 | TRBD1 | TRBV29-1 | TGCAGCGTTGAAATGGTACAGGGGCCCCTTCAGACCCAGTACTTC | CSVEMVQGPLQTQYF
NA | TRBJ2-1 | NA | TRBV2 | TGTGCCAGCAGTGCCCCAAACGGGAATGAGCAGTTCTTC | CASSAPNGNEQFF
NA | TRBJ2-1 | TRBD1 | TRBV9 | TGTGCCAGCAGCGTAGTGGGACAGGGGGTCAATGAGCAGTTCTTC | CASSVVGQGVNEQFF
NA | TRBJ1-1 | NA | TRBV7-6 | TGTGCCAGCAGCCAATTGGACGCTGAAGCTTTCTTT | CASSQLDAEAFF
once | TRBJ1-2 | NA | TRBV5-1 | TGCGCCAGCAGCTTGGAGGACAGAACTAACTATGGCTACACCTTC | CASSLEDRTNYGYTF
NA | TRBJ2-3 | TRBD2 | TRBV28 | TGTGCCAGCAGTTTAACCAGCGGGAGAAGTGCGGGCACAGATACGCAGTATTTT | CASSLTSGRSAGTDTQYF
NA | TRBJ1-5 | NA | TRBV27 | TGTGCCAGCAGTCCTGGAGCGGGGAATCAGCCCCAGCATTTT | CASSPGAGNQPQHF
once | TRBJ2-7 | NA | TRBV7-9 | TGTGCCAGCAGCGGGATCCAAGGCAGGGAAGGTTTCTACGAGCAGTACTTC | CASSGIQGREGFYEQYF
NA | TRBJ2-7 | TRBD1 | TRBV10-3 | TGTGCCATCAGGACCGGGACAGGGGGCTTGTACGAGCAGTACTTC | CAIRTGTGGLYEQYF
once | TRBJ2-3 | NA | TRBV11-2 | TGTGCCAGCAGCTTATACGGGGGTCGCGCAGATACGCAGTATTTT | CASSLYGGRADTQYF
NA | TRBJ1-4 | NA | TRBV27 | TGTGCCAGCAGTCTTGTTTCGGGTAATGAAAAACTGTTTTTT | CASSLVSGNEKLFF
NA | TRBJ2-3 | NA | TRBV11-3 | TGTGCCAGCAGCTTAGGGACAATGACGGGGGATACGCAGTATTTT | CASSLGTMTGDTQYF
NA | TRBJ1-2 | NA | TRBV6-9 | TGTGCCAGCAGCACCGGGACGGCCTACAACTATGGCTACACCTTC | CASSTGTAYNYGYTF
NA | TRBJ2-7 | TRBD1 | TRBV28 | TGTGCCAGCACCCCCCAAGAACAGGGGGCCAGTTACGAGCAGTACTTC | CASTPQEQGASYEQYF
NA | TRBJ1-3 | NA | TRBV7-6 | TGTGCCAGCAGCCCGTGGACGGTAATCTCTGGAAACACCATATATTTT | CASSPWTVISGNTIYF